Listed below are T cell receptor beta chains from one sample, sequenced in a study of T cells after yellow fever vaccination. TCRdb ran MiXCR on the 5' RACE reads and lists one entry per CDR3 protein. The sample holds under 400,000 distinct CDR3 sequences; 11% are singletons and the top ten take less than 20%. The sample in question was PBMCs, obtained on the day of the first yellow fever vaccination. The receptors shown here come from a man aged 18 to 29 who received the YFV17D yellow fever vaccine. Each CDR3 is given with its conserved first and last residue. Clone size is shown for a subset of rows, as once, few, many or a class of expanded clone.

v_call	j_call	clone_size	cdr3_length	cdr3_aa
TRBV7-2	TRBJ2-5	.	14	CASSFGGNRETQYF
TRBV29-1	TRBJ1-3	few	13	CSVDSGGGNTIYF
TRBV5-1	TRBJ2-1	few	15	CASSTRTSLGDEQFF
TRBV5-1	TRBJ2-5	.	14	CASSFASGEETQYF
TRBV4-2	TRBJ2-5	few	18	CASSPGLAGGGKEETQYF
TRBV4-3	TRBJ1-5	few	14	CASSPWPGPQPQHF
TRBV10-3	TRBJ2-7	.	14	CAISESEATYLLYF
TRBV12-3/TRBV12-4	TRBJ1-5	few	12	CASSFEDQPQHF
TRBV6-1	TRBJ2-3	.	14	CASSGSGYTDTQYF
TRBV7-3	TRBJ2-7	.	15	CASSLFPGEAYEQYF
TRBV6-5	TRBJ2-1	.	13	CASSHDLRVVQFF
TRBV19	TRBJ2-1	many	15	CASSPRGARDNEQFF
TRBV5-1	TRBJ1-1	few	15	CASSPSRQANTEAFF
TRBV29-1	TRBJ1-2	few	10	CSVGQYGYTF
TRBV6-5	TRBJ1-5	once	13	CASSSIGNQPQHF
TRBV4-3	TRBJ1-5	few	18	CASSQDRNTGMSNQPQHF
TRBV5-1	TRBJ2-7	few	14	CASSLGQESYEQYF
TRBV4-2	TRBJ2-2	.	15	CASSPAGGVHGELFF
TRBV5-6	TRBJ2-2	.	15	CASKWGDRTTGELFF
TRBV25-1	TRBJ2-7	few	12	CASSNRGHEQYF
TRBV7-9	TRBJ2-7	few	15	CASSLDWGVRDEQYF
TRBV7-9	TRBJ1-1	.	15	CASSPRQGGNTEAFF
TRBV4-1	TRBJ2-3	few	14	CASSLQGRINTQYF
TRBV29-1	TRBJ1-1	few	13	CSVEGWMNTEAFF
TRBV12-3/TRBV12-4	TRBJ1-2	.	13	CASGWPEVGGYTF
TRBV7-3	TRBJ2-1	few	13	CASSLAVGNEQFF
TRBV5-1	TRBJ2-5	many	13	CASSLGQQETQYF
TRBV11-2	TRBJ1-1	.	14	CASSWVGGTTEAFF
TRBV4-2	TRBJ2-1	.	16	CASSQDSGGPNNEQFF
TRBV10-3	TRBJ2-6	few	17	CAISESSSGNGANVLTF
TRBV6-1	TRBJ2-6	.	13	CASRETGANVLTF
TRBV7-2	TRBJ2-5	.	16	CASSFELAGGMETQYF
TRBV20-1	TRBJ2-7	few	14	CSARILSAGYEQYF
TRBV29-1	TRBJ2-5	many	14	CSVEVMGEGETQYF
TRBV4-1	TRBJ1-2	.	14	CASSQGIAEYGYTF
TRBV5-1	TRBJ2-3	many	14	CASSHSNSADTQYF
TRBV20-1	TRBJ2-1	many	12	CSASFPSNEQFF
TRBV6-5	TRBJ2-5	many	13	CASSYDRQETQYF
TRBV25-1	TRBJ2-1	.	16	CASSHPERIPYNEQFF
TRBV6-5	TRBJ1-1	few	16	CASTSGQGNENTEAFF
TRBV7-2	TRBJ1-2	.	15	CASSLALGTGYGYTF
TRBV28	TRBJ2-4	.	15	CASSQAGRAKNIQYF
TRBV5-1	TRBJ2-1	few	14	CASSLSGGAGEQFF
TRBV20-1	TRBJ2-3	.	17	CSASRGVAGGQPDTQYF
TRBV5-1	TRBJ1-4	few	15	CASSSEGGVAEKLFF
TRBV9	TRBJ1-2	.	14	CASSVDQGAYGYTF
TRBV7-2	TRBJ1-5	.	14	CASSPQGAHQPQHF
TRBV20-1	TRBJ2-7	.	14	CSALAAGGLYEQYF
TRBV21-1	TRBJ2-4	few	17	CASSALVQGPPGDIQYF
TRBV5-1	TRBJ2-5	many	15	CASSVGTSGQETQYF
TRBV7-9	TRBJ2-1	.	12	CASSLGQGREFF
TRBV6-5	TRBJ1-5	.	11	CAAGGNQPQHF
TRBV12-3/TRBV12-4	TRBJ2-3	many	13	CASSFVSPDTQYF
TRBV5-1	TRBJ2-7	.	11	CASSDYYEQYF